A single sample gave rise to the 6 T cell receptor beta chains below, sequenced in a study of T cells in Graves' hyperthyroidism and ophthalmopathy. Using RNA transcripts as the source, TCR beta CDR3 regions were amplified. An initial round of RT-PCR targeting the TCR CDR3 relied on the HTBI primer set. TCRdb independently ran MiXCR on the multiplex PCR reads; one entry per CDR3 protein. The sample lists hundreds of thousands of distinct CDR3 sequences, around 13% occurring once. Specimen: blood. The origin of the receptors is a woman aged 18-29 years with Graves' hyperthyroidism.

This clonotype was seen at least ten times. The CDR3 region has the DNA TGTGCCAGCAGCCGCGGTCCGGGACAGGGAATTGAAAAACTGTTTTTT. It yields the protein CASSRGPGQGIEKLFF. V gene TRBV3-1 combines with J gene TRBJ1-4, with TRBD1 matching 9 bases. The J segment lost 7 bases and the V segment lost 4 bases, leaving 10 bases of the junction unmatched. CDR1 is LGHDT and CDR2 is YNNKEL in the germline V gene (reference sequence). The CDR3 runs 16 residues.

A few counts support this clonotype. The chain combines TRBV7-8 with TRBJ2-4; 8 bases are shared with TRBD1. Losses at the gene ends were 1 base for V and 0 bases for J; bases not matched to a gene: 11. The CDR3 sequence is 19 residues long. The germline CDR1 and CDR2 sequences are SGHVS and FQNEAQ. DNA of the CDR3: TGTGCCAGCAGCTTAGTCCGACAGGGGCGAACCCTAGCCAAAAACATTCAGTACTTC. Its protein is CASSLVRQGRTLAKNIQYF.

This clonotype showed up just a few times. The chain couples TRBV24-1 to TRBJ2-2; D not resolved. The CDR3 sequence is 15 residues long. The V end was cut by 1 base, the J end by 5 bases, with 10 bases between. CDR1 is KGHDR, CDR2 SFDVKD, per germline. CDR3 region: CATSDFELDTGELFF. The DNA for the CDR3 is TGTGCCACCAGTGATTTTGAGCTGGATACCGGGGAGCTGTTTTTT.

The chain has TRBV20-1 and TRBJ1-6, with D possibly being TRBD1 (5 bases). The CDR3 has 19 residues. Germline CDR1 and CDR2: DFQATT and SNEGSKA (reference sequence). Between the trimmed V and J ends, which lost 4 bases and 7 bases, there was a span of 29 bases. CDR3 nucleotides: TGCAGTGCTACCACCAACCCCTACGGGAGGGGTGAGGAGAATTCACCCCTCCACTTT. As protein: CSATTNPYGRGEENSPLHF.

In its sample, this clonotype was seen many times. The chain recombines TRBV11-2 with TRBJ2-1; 13 bases match TRBD2. The CDR3 loop spans 15 amino acids. Looked up from germline, CDR1 is SGHAT and CDR2 is FQNNGV. The V and J ends lost 3 bases and 9 bases, in that order; junction bases with no gene match: 5. The CDR3, as DNA: TGTGCCAGCAGCTTGGGGTGGACTAGCGGGAGTGAGCAGTTCTTC. This codes for CASSLGWTSGSEQFF.

Only a few counts were recorded for this clonotype. The chain employs TRBV10-3 and TRBJ2-1, with D tentatively TRBD2 (6 bases). Germline V gene data show CDR1 as ENHRY and CDR2 as SYGVKD. CDR3 length equals 15 residues. V was clipped by 7 bases and J by 2 bases, with 15 bases between them. The CDR3 loop is CAIKASAEAYNEQFF. CDR3 nucleotides: TGTGCCATCAAAGCTAGCGCCGAAGCCTACAATGAGCAGTTCTTC.